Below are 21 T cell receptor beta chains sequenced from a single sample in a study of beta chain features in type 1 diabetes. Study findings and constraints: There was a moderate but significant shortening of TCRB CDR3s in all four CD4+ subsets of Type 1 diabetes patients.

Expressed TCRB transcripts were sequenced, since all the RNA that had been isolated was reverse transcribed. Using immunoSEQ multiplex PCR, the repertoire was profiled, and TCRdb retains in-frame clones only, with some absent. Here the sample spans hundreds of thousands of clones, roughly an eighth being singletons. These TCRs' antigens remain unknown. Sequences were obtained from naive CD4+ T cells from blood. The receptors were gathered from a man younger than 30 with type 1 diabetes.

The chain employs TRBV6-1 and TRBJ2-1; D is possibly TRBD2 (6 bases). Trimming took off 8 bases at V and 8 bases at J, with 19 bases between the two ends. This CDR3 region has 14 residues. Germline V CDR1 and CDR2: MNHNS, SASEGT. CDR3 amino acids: CASLSPGLSDEQFF. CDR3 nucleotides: TGTGCCAGCTTGTCCCCGGGACTGTCGGATGAGCAGTTCTTC.

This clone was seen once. This CDR3 is CAWSGTSYSNQPQHF. The CDR3 DNA reads TGTGCCTGGAGCGGGACAAGTTATAGCAATCAGCCCCAGCATTTT. The V call is TRBV30, the J call TRBJ1-5, with D maybe TRBD1 (6 bases). From germline, CDR1 is GTSNPN and CDR2 SVGIG (reference sequence). This CDR3 comprises 15 residues. Trimming took 3 bases from V and 0 from J, leaving 12 bases between them.

CDR3 sequence: CSARGQNIQYF. The CDR3 nucleotides are TGCAGTGCTAGAGGGCAAAACATTCAGTACTTC. The chain combines TRBV20-1 with TRBJ2-4; D is unresolved. Germline-derived CDR1 and CDR2 are DFQATT and SNEGSKA (reference sequence). The CDR3 has 11 amino acids. V lost 1 base, J lost 5 bases, and 3 bases lay in between.

Here the CDR3 reads CASSPRGDGYTF. The CDR3, as DNA: TGTGCCAGCAGCCCACGTGGGGATGGCTACACCTTC. This chain connects TRBV7-9 to TRBJ1-2; D is unresolved. The CDR3 has 12 residues. Trimming cost V 5 bases and J 6 bases, with 10 bases left between them. Germline CDR1 and CDR2: SEHNR and FQNEAQ (reference sequence).

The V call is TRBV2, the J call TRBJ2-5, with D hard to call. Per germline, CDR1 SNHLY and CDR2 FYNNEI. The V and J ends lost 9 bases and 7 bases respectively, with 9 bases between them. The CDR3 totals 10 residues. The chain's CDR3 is CASNLGTQYF. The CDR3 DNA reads TGTGCCAGTAATCTCGGGACCCAGTACTTC.

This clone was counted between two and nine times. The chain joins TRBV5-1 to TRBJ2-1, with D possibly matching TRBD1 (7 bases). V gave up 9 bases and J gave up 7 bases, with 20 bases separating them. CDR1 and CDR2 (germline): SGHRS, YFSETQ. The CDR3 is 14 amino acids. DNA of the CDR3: TGCGCCATCCTAAGACAGGGACTTGGGAATGAGCAGTTCTTC. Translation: CAILRQGLGNEQFF.

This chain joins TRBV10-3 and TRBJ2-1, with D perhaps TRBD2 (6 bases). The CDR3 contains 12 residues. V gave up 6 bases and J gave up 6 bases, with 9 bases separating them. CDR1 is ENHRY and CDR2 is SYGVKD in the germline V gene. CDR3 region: CAISAGGNEQFF. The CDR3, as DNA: TGTGCCATCAGCGCCGGGGGCAATGAGCAGTTCTTC.

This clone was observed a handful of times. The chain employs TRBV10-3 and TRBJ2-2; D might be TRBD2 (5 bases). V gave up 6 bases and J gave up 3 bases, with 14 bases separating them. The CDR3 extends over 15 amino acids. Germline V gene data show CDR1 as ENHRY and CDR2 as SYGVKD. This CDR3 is CAIRTLTIYTGELFF. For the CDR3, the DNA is TGTGCCATCAGGACACTGACTATCTACACCGGGGAGCTGTTTTTT.

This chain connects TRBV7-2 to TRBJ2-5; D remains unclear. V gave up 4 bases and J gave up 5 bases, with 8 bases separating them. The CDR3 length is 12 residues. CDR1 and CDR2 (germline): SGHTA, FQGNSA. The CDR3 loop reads CASSSIGETQYF. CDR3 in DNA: TGTGCCAGCAGCTCAATCGGGGAGACCCAGTACTTC.

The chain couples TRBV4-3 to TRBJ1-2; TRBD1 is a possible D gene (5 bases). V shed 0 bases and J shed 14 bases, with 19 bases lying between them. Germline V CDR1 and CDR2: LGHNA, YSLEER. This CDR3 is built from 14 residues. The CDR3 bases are TGCGCCAGCAGCCAAGATCGGGCGTCGACAGCGTATACCTTC. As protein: CASSQDRASTAYTF.

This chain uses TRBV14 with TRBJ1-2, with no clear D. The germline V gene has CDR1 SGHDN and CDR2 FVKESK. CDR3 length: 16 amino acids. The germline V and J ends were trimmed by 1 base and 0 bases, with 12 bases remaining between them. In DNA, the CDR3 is TGTGCCAGCAGCCAAGCCGGACTGAGAGCTAACTATGGCTACACCTTC. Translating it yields CASSQAGLRANYGYTF.

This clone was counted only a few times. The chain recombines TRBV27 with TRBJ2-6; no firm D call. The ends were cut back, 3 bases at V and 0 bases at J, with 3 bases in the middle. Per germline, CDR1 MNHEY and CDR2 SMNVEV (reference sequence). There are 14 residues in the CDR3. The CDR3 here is CASSFHSGANVLTF. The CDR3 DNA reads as TGTGCCAGCAGTTTCCACTCTGGGGCCAACGTCCTGACTTTC.

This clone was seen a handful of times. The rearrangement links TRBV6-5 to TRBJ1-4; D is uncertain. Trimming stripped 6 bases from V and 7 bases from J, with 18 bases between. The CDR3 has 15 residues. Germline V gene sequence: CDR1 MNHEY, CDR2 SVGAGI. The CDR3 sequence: CASSPVLGPGEKLFF. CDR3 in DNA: TGTGCCAGCAGCCCCGTCCTAGGCCCGGGTGAAAAACTGTTTTTT.

CDR3 protein: CASRPRASANNEQFF. CDR3 sequence (DNA): TGTGCCAGCAGGCCCCGGGCTAGCGCTAACAATGAGCAGTTCTTC. This chain joins TRBV14 and TRBJ2-1, with D possibly being TRBD2 (6 bases). V dropped 6 bases and J dropped 5 bases, with 17 bases sitting between them. The CDR3 has 15 amino acids. Germline V lookup: CDR1 SGHDN, CDR2 FVKESK.

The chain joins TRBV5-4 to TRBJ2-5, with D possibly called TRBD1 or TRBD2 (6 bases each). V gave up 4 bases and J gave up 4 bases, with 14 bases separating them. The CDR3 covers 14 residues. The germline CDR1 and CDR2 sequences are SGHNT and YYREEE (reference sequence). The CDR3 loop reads CASSEGGVGETQYF. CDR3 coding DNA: TGTGCCAGCAGCGAGGGGGGCGTAGGAGAGACCCAGTACTTC.

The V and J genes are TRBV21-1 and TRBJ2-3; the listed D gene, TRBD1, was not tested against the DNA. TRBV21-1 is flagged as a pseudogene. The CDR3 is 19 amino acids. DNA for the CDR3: TGTGCCAGCAGCAGGCTTTCCCGGGGACAGGGATCAACCACAGATACGCAGTATTTT. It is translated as CASSRLSRGQGSTTDTQYF.

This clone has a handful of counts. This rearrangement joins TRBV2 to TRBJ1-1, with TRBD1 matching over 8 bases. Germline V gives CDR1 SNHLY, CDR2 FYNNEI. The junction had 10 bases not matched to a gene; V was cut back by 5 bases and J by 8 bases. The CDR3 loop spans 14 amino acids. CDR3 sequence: CASSTETGASEAFF. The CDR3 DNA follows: TGTGCCAGCAGTACGGAGACAGGGGCATCCGAAGCTTTCTTT.

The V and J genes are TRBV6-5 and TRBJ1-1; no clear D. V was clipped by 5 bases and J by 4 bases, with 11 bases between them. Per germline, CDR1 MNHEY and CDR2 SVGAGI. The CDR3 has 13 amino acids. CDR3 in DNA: TGTGCCAGCAGTCCCCGGGCTATCACTGAAGCTTTCTTT. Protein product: CASSPRAITEAFF.

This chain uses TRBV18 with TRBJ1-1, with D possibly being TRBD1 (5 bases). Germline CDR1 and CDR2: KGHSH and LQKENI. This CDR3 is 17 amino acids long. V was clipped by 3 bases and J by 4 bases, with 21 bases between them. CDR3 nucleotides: TGTGCCAGCTCACCGACCTTAACGGGGGATCAGGGCACTGAAGCTTTCTTT. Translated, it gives CASSPTLTGDQGTEAFF. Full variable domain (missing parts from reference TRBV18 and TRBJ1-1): NAGVMQNPRHLVRRRGQEARLRCSPMKGHSHVYWYRQLPEEGLKFMVYLQKENIIDESGMPKERFSAEFPKEGPSILRIQQVVRGDSAAYFCASSPTLTGDQGTEAFFGQGTRLTVV.

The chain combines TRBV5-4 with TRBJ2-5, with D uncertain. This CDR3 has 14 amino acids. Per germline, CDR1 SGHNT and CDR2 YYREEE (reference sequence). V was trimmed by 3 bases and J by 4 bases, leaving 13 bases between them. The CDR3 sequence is CASSSPGQRETQYF. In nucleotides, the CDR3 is TGTGCCAGCAGCTCCCCGGGCCAGCGAGAGACCCAGTACTTC.

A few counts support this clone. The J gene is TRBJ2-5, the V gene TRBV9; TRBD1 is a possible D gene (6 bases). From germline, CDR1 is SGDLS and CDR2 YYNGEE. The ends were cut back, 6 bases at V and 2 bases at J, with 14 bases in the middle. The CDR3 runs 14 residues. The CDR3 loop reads CASNSAGDQETQYF. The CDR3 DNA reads TGTGCCAGCAACTCAGCAGGGGATCAAGAGACCCAGTACTTC.